This passage covers 13 T cell receptor beta chains from one sample sequenced in a study of cytomegalovirus exposure and HLA in healthy donors. Sequencing was performed with immunoSEQ multiplex PCR; in TCRdb, only in-frame clones are kept and a portion is missing. The sample yields some 130,000 clones, just under 85% seen once. The specimen sequenced was PBMCs. These TCRs come from a woman between 25 and 40 years old in good health and CMV-seronegative.

The chain recombines TRBV2 with TRBJ2-7; the D gene is possibly TRBD1 (7 bases). V dropped 7 bases and J dropped 6 bases, with 10 bases sitting between them. CDR1 and CDR2 (germline): SNHLY, FYNNEI. The CDR3 consists of 11 residues. CDR3 residues: CASNRGGEQYF. The CDR3 DNA sequence: TGTGCCAGCAACAGGGGAGGCGAGCAGTACTTC.

This rearrangement joins TRBV6-5 to TRBJ1-1, with 7 nucleotides matching TRBD1. V lost 0 bases and J lost 1; bases outside the gene matches: 2. Germline V CDR1 and CDR2: MNHEY, SVGAGI. This CDR3 is built from 15 residues. CDR3 DNA: TGTGCCAGCAGTTACTCCAGGGGGGCGAACACTGAAGCTTTCTTT. This encodes CASSYSRGANTEAFF.

This chain links TRBV5-1 with TRBJ2-2; D is undetermined. The V gene lost 0 bases and the J gene lost 1 base, with 13 bases spanning the gap. Germline CDR1 reads SGHRS; CDR2 reads YFSETQ. This CDR3 comprises 17 residues. The DNA of the CDR3 is TGCGCCAGCAGCTTGGCCATAGGAGAATTGAACACCGGGGAGCTGTTTTTT. It translates to CASSLAIGELNTGELFF. The whole variable domain, remainder taken from reference TRBV5-1 and TRBJ2-2, is KAGVTQTPRYLIKTRGQQVTLSCSPISGHRSVSWYQQTPGQGLQFLFEYFSETQRNKGNFPGRFSGRQFSNSRSEMNVSTLELGDSALYLCASSLAIGELNTGELFFGEGSRLTVL.

This chain uses TRBV9 with TRBJ2-1; no reliable D call. The CDR3 length is 15 residues. CDR1 and CDR2 (germline): SGDLS, YYNGEE. V was cut by 0 bases and J by 5 bases, with 12 bases left in between. This CDR3 reads CASSVDPTRDNEQFF. In nucleotides, the CDR3 is TGTGCCAGCAGCGTAGACCCCACCCGGGACAATGAGCAGTTCTTC. Full variable domain (outside the CDR3, taken from reference TRBV9 and TRBJ2-1): DSGVTQTPKHLITATGQRVTLRCSPRSGDLSVYWYQQSLDQGLQFLIQYYNGEERAKGNILERFSAQQFPDLHSELNLSSLELGDSALYFCASSVDPTRDNEQFFGPGTRLTVL.

In this sample, this clone turned up a few times. V is TRBV6-5 and J is TRBJ1-1; the D gene is possibly TRBD1 (5 bases). The V gene lost 5 bases and the J gene lost 4 bases, with 14 bases spanning the gap. Looked up from germline, CDR1 is MNHEY and CDR2 is SVGAGI. The CDR3 consists of 14 residues. This CDR3 is CASSQIQGFTEAFF. The CDR3 coding sequence is TGTGCCAGCAGTCAGATTCAGGGTTTCACTGAAGCTTTCTTT.

The chain recombines TRBV2 with TRBJ1-1; 8 bases agree with TRBD1. The CDR3 contains 14 residues. V shed 4 bases and J 3 bases; nucleotides not matched to a gene: 4. Germline CDR1 SNHLY, CDR2 FYNNEI. This chain's CDR3 is CASSGQGYDTEAFF. The CDR3 coding sequence is TGTGCCAGCAGTGGACAGGGGTACGACACTGAAGCTTTCTTT. Full variable domain (outside the CDR3, taken from reference TRBV2 and TRBJ1-1): EPEVTQTPSHQVTQMGQEVILRCVPISNHLYFYWYRQILGQKVEFLVSFYNNEISEKSEIFDDQFSVERPDGSNFTLKIRSTKLEDSAMYFCASSGQGYDTEAFFGQGTRLTVV.

The CDR3 region is CASSPLAGSNQPQHF. CDR3 DNA sequence: TGTGCCAGCTCACCACTGGCAGGTAGCAATCAGCCCCAGCATTTT. The rearrangement links TRBV18 to TRBJ1-5; D is unclear. The CDR3 is 15 residues long. Germline CDR1 is KGHSH and CDR2 is LQKENI. V dropped 1 base and J dropped 0 bases, with 7 bases sitting between them.

This clone was observed a single time. This chain uses TRBV2 with TRBJ1-6; a possible D gene is TRBD1 (6 bases). The CDR3 runs 17 residues. Germline-derived CDR1 and CDR2 are SNHLY and FYNNEI. V lost 1 base and J lost 3, with 13 bases in between. The chain's CDR3 is CASSEDQGLLYNSPLHF. DNA for the CDR3: TGTGCCAGCAGTGAAGATCAGGGGCTGCTCTATAATTCACCCCTCCACTTT.

The chain carries TRBV27 and TRBJ2-3, with TRBD2 matching 7 bases. Germline values: CDR1 MNHEY, CDR2 SMNVEV (reference sequence). V shed 5 bases, J shed 9 bases, and the junction held 11 bases outside the gene matches. This CDR3 contains 14 residues. The DNA of the CDR3 is TGTGCCAGCAGTCTGGTGGCGGGGGATCGGACGCAGTATTTT. This sequence encodes CASSLVAGDRTQYF.

This clone has more than one count but fewer than ten. The chain couples TRBV9 to TRBJ1-2; 7 bases are a match to TRBD1. Germline V gene sequence: CDR1 SGDLS, CDR2 YYNGEE. The CDR3 loop spans 15 amino acids. The V segment lost 1 base and the J segment 4 bases; nucleotides outside the gene matches: 7. The CDR3 loop reads CASSVSVGTAYGYTF. The CDR3 DNA follows: TGTGCCAGCAGCGTATCGGTCGGGACAGCCTATGGCTACACCTTC. The full variable domain, completed using reference TRBV9 and TRBJ1-2, is DSGVTQTPKHLITATGQRVTLRCSPRSGDLSVYWYQQSLDQGLQFLIQYYNGEERAKGNILERFSAQQFPDLHSELNLSSLELGDSALYFCASSVSVGTAYGYTFGSGTRLTVV.

CDR3 DNA sequence: TGCGCCAGCAGCTTAGGCGGGGTGGACACTGAAGCTTTCTTT. Amino acid sequence: CASSLGGVDTEAFF. This sequence joins TRBV5-1 and TRBJ1-1; the D is unclear. Trimming took off 2 bases at V and 3 bases at J, with 11 bases between the two ends. Looked up from germline, CDR1 is SGHRS and CDR2 is YFSETQ. The CDR3 length is 14 residues.

The chain uses TRBV7-9 and TRBJ1-6; maybe TRBD1 (5 bases). The CDR3 length is 15 residues. Germline V gives CDR1 SEHNR, CDR2 FQNEAQ (reference sequence). Deletions cut 4 bases from V and 11 bases from J, with 18 bases between. The CDR3 nucleotides are TGTGCCAGCAGCTCCCTTCAGGGAAGTGGGCCACCCCTCCACTTT. Translated, it gives CASSSLQGSGPPLHF.

The sample holds one count of this clone. The chain links TRBV6-1 to TRBJ2-2, with 7 bases lining up with TRBD2. Unmatched junction bases numbered 8, after V lost 7 bases and J lost 6 bases. This CDR3 spans 14 amino acids. Looked up from germline, CDR1 is MNHNS and CDR2 is SASEGT. CDR3 sequence reads: CASKYRSGAGELFF. For the CDR3, the DNA is TGTGCCAGCAAGTACCGGAGCGGGGCCGGGGAGCTGTTTTTT.